This T cell receptor beta chain was captured in a study of regulatory T cells in long-lasting Graves disease. Trimming removed 5 bases from V and 3 bases from J, with 25 bases in between. CDR3 size: 19 residues. Germline CDR1 is LNHDA and CDR2 is SQIVND (reference sequence). Investigators prepared the TCR beta libraries by applying iRepertoire HTBI primers and Arm-PCR of CDR3 regions. TCRdb redid the calling of the multiplex PCR reads with MiXCR, one entry per CDR3 protein. The repertoire holds hundreds of thousands of distinct CDR3 sequences, with 16% as singletons. The time point here: newly diagnosed GD, antithyroid drugs for less than 3 months. PBMC RNA served as the TCR library source. This sample was also put to use in a study of T cells in Graves' hyperthyroidism and ophthalmopathy. From that report: Orbital computed tomography, thyroid ultrasound, serum thyroxine and TRAb, and clinical symptoms together informed the diagnoses.

The specimen was peripheral blood mononuclear cells (PBMCs), collected at new diagnosis, from a patient treated with antithyroid drugs. This chain uses TRBV19 with TRBJ2-2, with D unresolved. The sequence came from a woman aged 30 to 39 with Graves disease. Here the CDR3 reads CASSPRWWPETTDTGELFF. The CDR3 DNA sequence: TGTGCCAGTAGTCCAAGGTGGTGGCCAGAAACCACCGACACCGGGGAGCTGTTTTTT.